Given below is one T cell receptor beta chain in context. The data originate from a study of blood T cell repertoires in COVID-19. Study at large: Samples taken during acute and convalescent COVID-19 were collected in the United States, Italy and Spain. The cDNA or gDNA used as material had been derived from T cells, B-cell-depleted T cells, or PBMCs.

In the authors' methods: How many nucleated cells were present was estimated from reference gene primer amplification. Here immunoSEQ multiplex PCR was the method, and the copy in TCRdb shows in-frame clones only, minus some. Clone size and the V and J calls come from that table; the DNA yielded D and trimming. This sample yields 150,000 or so clones, of which about 87% are seen a single time; about 26% belongs to the top ten. V gave up 5 bases and J gave up 4 bases; unmatched junction bases: 7. The CDR3 spans 16 residues. Germline V CDR1 and CDR2: SGHNT, YENEEA. The sequencing sample was made of peripheral blood. This TCR was recovered from a man in his sixties with acute or convalescent COVID-19. The V call is TRBV11-3, the J call TRBJ2-7; 14 nucleotides match TRBD2. The CDR3 reads CASSAGGTSGSYEQYF. The CDR3 coding sequence is TGTGCCAGCAGCGCCGGGGGGACTAGCGGGAGTTACGAGCAGTACTTC.